The clone carrying this TCR beta chain showed up many times. In making TCR cDNA, 5'RACE template switching added a universal primer site and UMIs to it. TCRdb independently ran MiXCR on the 5' RACE reads; one entry per CDR3 protein. The table lists about 12,000 distinct CDR3 sequences, about 5.3% of them singletons. The data derive from a study of T cells after yellow fever vaccination. Study findings and constraints: Boosting was followed by the reappearance of most primary-vaccination clones (approximately 95% CD4, 85% to 90% CD8). The CD4 and CD8 compartments had a small share of their clonotypes in common.

With 11 bases clipped from V and 9 bases from J, the junction kept 12 bases outside the gene matches. Germline CDR1 reads ENHRY; CDR2 reads SYGVKD. CDR3 size: 14 residues. Sequencing used PBMCs, either bulk or a sorted T-cell subset (CD4+, CD8+, memory, or dextramer-sorted; not recorded which), obtained 45 days after the yellow fever booster vaccination. The V gene is TRBV10-3, the J gene TRBJ2-7, with 14 nucleotides matching TRBD2. This receptor was identified in a young man who received the YFV17D yellow fever vaccine. This CDR3 is CAAMGTSGSFWQYF. CDR3 bases: TGTGCCGCGATGGGGACTAGCGGGAGTTTCTGGCAGTACTTC.